A few counts support the clone carrying this T cell receptor beta chain. Its antigen remains unidentified. The sample is drawn from a study of CD8 T cells in ankylosing spondylitis. Study results and limitations: Disease-linked clones reportedly concentrated significantly in matched ankylosing spondylitis synovial fluid. As for the disease-linked clones, they showed a CD8+ phenotype and occurred at relatively low frequencies in peripheral blood.

Generation of TCR beta libraries employed quantitative 5'-RACE incorporating molecular barcodes. TCRdb analysed the 5' RACE reads with MiXCR anew, one entry per CDR3 protein. The data hold 150,000 to 200,000 distinct CDR3 sequences, with under 14% observed a single time. V was cut by 6 bases and J by 2 bases, with 13 bases left in between. CDR1 and CDR2 (germline): MNHNS, SASEGT. The CDR3 covers 15 residues. This clonotype was sampled from a male donor with ankylosing spondylitis or in good health (not recorded which). Sequencing was carried out using blood, either unsorted or a sorted T cell fraction (not recorded which). The genes are TRBV6-1 and TRBJ2-2, with D possibly TRBD1 on 6 matching bases. CDR3 nucleotide sequence: TGTGCCAGCAGCCCAACAGGGCTCAACACCGGGGAGCTGTTTTTT. As protein: CASSPTGLNTGELFF.